These T cell receptor beta chains were read from a single sample in a study of blood T cell repertoires in COVID-19. Profiling relied on immunoSEQ multiplex PCR, and the TCRdb table lists in-frame clones only, not all of them. The sample has approximately 280,000 clones; 80% to 90% are singletons. The sequencing input was peripheral blood. The receptors come from a woman aged 65 to 85 with acute or convalescent COVID-19. Both conserved end residues are part of each CDR3. Fields, in order: D gene, J gene, clone size, V gene, CDR3 protein, CDR3 DNA. D genes are given only for firm matches. Only part of the rows carry a size: once, few, many, or a class if the clone is expanded.

D gene: NA; J gene: TRBJ2-1; clone size: NA; V gene: TRBV9; CDR3 protein: CASSPHQDQGEQFF; CDR3 DNA: TGTGCCAGCAGCCCCCACCAAGATCAGGGTGAGCAGTTCTTC
D gene: NA; J gene: TRBJ1-2; clone size: NA; V gene: TRBV6-5; CDR3 protein: CASRKQGSDGYTF; CDR3 DNA: TGTGCCAGCAGAAAACAGGGCTCCGATGGCTACACCTTC
D gene: NA; J gene: TRBJ2-6; clone size: NA; V gene: TRBV11-2; CDR3 protein: CASIPGQGLAGANVLTF; CDR3 DNA: TGTGCCAGCATCCCGGGTCAGGGATTGGCAGGGGCCAACGTCCTGACTTTC
D gene: TRBD2; J gene: TRBJ2-3; clone size: NA; V gene: TRBV10-2; CDR3 protein: CASRGSGGATDTQYF; CDR3 DNA: TGCGCCAGCAGAGGAAGCGGGGGGGCCACAGATACGCAGTATTTT
D gene: TRBD1; J gene: TRBJ1-1; clone size: NA; V gene: TRBV7-9; CDR3 protein: CAIRQGAHTEAFF; CDR3 DNA: TGTGCCATCAGACAGGGGGCGCACACTGAAGCTTTCTTT
D gene: NA; J gene: TRBJ1-2; clone size: NA; V gene: TRBV2; CDR3 protein: CASRRTVFNYGYTF; CDR3 DNA: TGTGCCAGCAGGAGGACAGTTTTTAACTATGGCTACACCTTC
D gene: NA; J gene: TRBJ1-1; clone size: NA; V gene: TRBV9; CDR3 protein: CASSVTANTEAFF; CDR3 DNA: TGTGCCAGCAGCGTGACAGCTAACACTGAAGCTTTCTTT
D gene: NA; J gene: TRBJ1-1; clone size: NA; V gene: TRBV19; CDR3 protein: CASSLDMNTEAFF; CDR3 DNA: TGTGCCAGTAGTCTAGACATGAACACTGAAGCTTTCTTT
D gene: TRBD1; J gene: TRBJ1-4; clone size: NA; V gene: TRBV6-5; CDR3 protein: CASTRDRPNEKLFF; CDR3 DNA: TGTGCCAGCACCCGGGACAGGCCTAATGAAAAACTGTTTTTT
D gene: TRBD1; J gene: TRBJ2-7; clone size: NA; V gene: TRBV5-1; CDR3 protein: CASSPGGINEQYF; CDR3 DNA: TGCGCCAGCAGCCCAGGGGGCATCAACGAGCAGTACTTC
D gene: NA; J gene: TRBJ2-2; clone size: NA; V gene: TRBV11-1; CDR3 protein: CASSFQGTGELFF; CDR3 DNA: TGTGCCAGCAGCTTCCAGGGAACCGGGGAGCTGTTTTTT
D gene: TRBD1; J gene: TRBJ1-1; clone size: NA; V gene: TRBV9; CDR3 protein: CASSARRTGGNTEAFF; CDR3 DNA: TGTGCCAGCAGCGCCAGAAGGACAGGTGGGAACACTGAAGCTTTCTTT
D gene: NA; J gene: TRBJ2-6; clone size: once; V gene: TRBV9; CDR3 protein: CASSVGRGSGANVLTF; CDR3 DNA: TGTGCCAGCAGCGTAGGAAGGGGGTCTGGGGCCAACGTCCTGACTTTC
D gene: TRBD1; J gene: TRBJ1-1; clone size: NA; V gene: TRBV2; CDR3 protein: CASSDQTGEDTEAFF; CDR3 DNA: TGTGCCAGCAGTGATCAGACAGGGGAAGACACTGAAGCTTTCTTT
D gene: NA; J gene: TRBJ1-1; clone size: once; V gene: TRBV3-1/TRBV3-2; CDR3 protein: CASSVVGSTEAFF; CDR3 DNA: TGTGCCAGCAGCGTTGTCGGGAGCACTGAAGCTTTCTTT
D gene: TRBD1; J gene: TRBJ1-1; clone size: NA; V gene: TRBV10-3; CDR3 protein: CAISADRGNTEAFF; CDR3 DNA: TGTGCCATCAGCGCGGACAGGGGGAACACTGAAGCTTTCTTT
D gene: NA; J gene: TRBJ2-3; clone size: once; V gene: TRBV14; CDR3 protein: CASSSSSGYSTDTQYF; CDR3 DNA: TGTGCCAGCAGCTCAAGTTCGGGGTATTCCACAGATACGCAGTATTTT
D gene: TRBD1; J gene: TRBJ2-3; clone size: once; V gene: TRBV18; CDR3 protein: CASSDRTGSTDTQYF; CDR3 DNA: TGTGCCAGCTCAGACAGGACAGGGAGCACAGATACGCAGTATTTT
D gene: TRBD2; J gene: TRBJ2-7; clone size: once; V gene: TRBV19; CDR3 protein: CASSLDGGAYEQYF; CDR3 DNA: TGTGCCAGTAGTCTCGACGGGGGGGCCTACGAGCAGTACTTC
D gene: NA; J gene: TRBJ1-3; clone size: NA; V gene: TRBV29-1; CDR3 protein: CSATGTGNTIYF; CDR3 DNA: TGCAGCGCTACAGGGACTGGAAACACCATATATTTT
D gene: TRBD1; J gene: TRBJ2-7; clone size: NA; V gene: TRBV7-9; CDR3 protein: CASSGGSTGYYEQYF; CDR3 DNA: TGTGCCAGCAGCGGGGGTTCGACAGGGTACTACGAGCAGTACTTC
D gene: TRBD1; J gene: TRBJ1-1; clone size: NA; V gene: TRBV6-5; CDR3 protein: CASSYTGTGTAFF; CDR3 DNA: TGTGCCAGCAGCTACACCGGGACAGGGACGGCTTTCTTT
D gene: NA; J gene: TRBJ2-4; clone size: NA; V gene: TRBV27; CDR3 protein: CASSPLTGPKNIQYF; CDR3 DNA: TGTGCCAGCAGCCCCCTTACAGGCCCTAAAAACATTCAGTACTTC
D gene: NA; J gene: TRBJ2-5; clone size: NA; V gene: TRBV29-1; CDR3 protein: CSGQNQETQYF; CDR3 DNA: TGCAGCGGGCAGAATCAAGAGACCCAGTACTTC
D gene: TRBD1; J gene: TRBJ1-2; clone size: once; V gene: TRBV5-1; CDR3 protein: CASSHDRENGYTF; CDR3 DNA: TGCGCCAGCAGCCACGACAGGGAGAATGGCTACACCTTC